The present entry profiles one T cell receptor beta chain with its context. This sample is drawn from a study of blood T cell repertoires in COVID-19. Germline CDR1 is LNHDA and CDR2 is SQIVND (reference sequence). V lost 5 bases, J lost 2 bases, and 5 bases stayed unmatched. The CDR3 covers 16 residues. Data came from immunoSEQ multiplex PCR; TCRdb stores just in-frame clones and leaves some out. The profile shows more than 90,000 clones, 75% to 90% of them singletons. The sequence derives from a man aged 80 or over with acute or convalescent COVID-19. The chain recombines TRBV19 with TRBJ2-3; 12 bases match TRBD2. Sequencing was performed on peripheral blood. This chain's CDR3 is CASSVLAGGPTDTQYF. In DNA form, the CDR3 reads TGTGCCAGTAGTGTACTAGCGGGAGGTCCCACAGATACGCAGTATTTT.